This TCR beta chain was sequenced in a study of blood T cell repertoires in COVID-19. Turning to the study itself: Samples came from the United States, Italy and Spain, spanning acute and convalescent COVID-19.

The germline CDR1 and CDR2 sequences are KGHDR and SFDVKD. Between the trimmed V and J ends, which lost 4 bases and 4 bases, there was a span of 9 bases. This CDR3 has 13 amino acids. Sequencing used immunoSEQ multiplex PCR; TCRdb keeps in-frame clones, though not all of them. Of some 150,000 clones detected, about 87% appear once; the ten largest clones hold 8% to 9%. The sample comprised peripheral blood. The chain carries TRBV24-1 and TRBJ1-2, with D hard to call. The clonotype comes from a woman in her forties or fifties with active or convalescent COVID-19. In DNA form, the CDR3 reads TGTGCCACCAGTGACCGGGTGACCTATGGCTACACCTTC. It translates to CATSDRVTYGYTF.